This passage covers 3 T cell receptor beta chains from one sample sequenced in a study of beta chain features in type 1 diabetes. General observations from the study: In every one of the four CD4+ subsets, TCRB CDR3s were moderately but significantly shorter in Type 1 diabetes patients.

The investigators reverse transcribed all of the isolated RNA, so they sequenced expressed TCRB transcripts. Assay used: immunoSEQ multiplex PCR; TCRdb lists only in-frame clones, some missing. This sample has a few hundred thousand clones, with approximately 16% found just once. What these receptors recognize is not known. Sequenced sample: naive CD4+ T cells from blood. These receptors all come from a man younger than 35 with type 1 diabetes.

The chain joins TRBV6-6 to TRBJ2-1, with a tentative D call TRBD2 (5 bases). The CDR3 covers 14 residues. Per the germline V gene, CDR1 is MNHNY and CDR2 is SVGAGI (reference sequence). Trimming left V 3 bases short and J 0 bases short, with 6 bases between. The CDR3 DNA reads as TGTGCCAGCAGTTATGGAGGCTCCTACAATGAGCAGTTCTTC. Encoded protein: CASSYGGSYNEQFF.

The rearrangement uses TRBV30 and TRBJ2-5; tentatively, D is TRBD1 (5 bases). The length of the CDR3 is 16 residues. Germline V gene data show CDR1 as GTSNPN and CDR2 as SVGIG (reference sequence). Between the trimmed V and J ends, which lost 4 bases and 3 bases, there was a span of 21 bases. The CDR3 region has the DNA TGTGCCTGGACCAGCCTGAGGACATCCCAGGAAGAGACCCAGTACTTC. Protein: CAWTSLRTSQEETQYF.

In its sample, this clone was seen a few times. The chain uses TRBV28 and TRBJ2-3; D ambiguous. This CDR3 region has 15 residues. V was pared by 6 bases and J by 6 bases, with 19 bases between. CDR1 and CDR2 (germline): MDHEN, SYDVKM. The chain's CDR3 is CASSPVTISRDTQYF. DNA for the CDR3: TGTGCCAGCAGCCCCGTTACCATAAGCAGGGATACGCAGTATTTT.